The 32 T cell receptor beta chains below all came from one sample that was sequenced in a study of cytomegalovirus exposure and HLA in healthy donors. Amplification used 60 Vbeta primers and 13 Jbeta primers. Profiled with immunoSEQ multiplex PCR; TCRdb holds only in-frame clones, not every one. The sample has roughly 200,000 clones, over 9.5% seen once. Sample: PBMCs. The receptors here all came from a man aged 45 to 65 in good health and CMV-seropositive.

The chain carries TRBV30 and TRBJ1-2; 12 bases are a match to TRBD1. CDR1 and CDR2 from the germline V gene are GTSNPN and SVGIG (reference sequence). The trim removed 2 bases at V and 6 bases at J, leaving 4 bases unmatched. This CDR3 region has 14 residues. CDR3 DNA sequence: TGTGCCTGGAGTTGGGGGACAGGGGGCAATGGCTACACCTTC. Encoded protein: CAWSWGTGGNGYTF.

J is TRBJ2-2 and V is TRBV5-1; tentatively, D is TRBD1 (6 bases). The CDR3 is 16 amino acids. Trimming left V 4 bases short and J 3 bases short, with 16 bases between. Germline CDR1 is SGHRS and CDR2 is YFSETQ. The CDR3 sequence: CASSDGQIAYTGELFF. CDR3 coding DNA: TGCGCCAGCAGCGACGGACAGATAGCATACACCGGGGAGCTGTTTTTT.

The CDR3 sequence: CAWSVSSGGYNEQFF. In nucleotides, the CDR3 is TGTGCCTGGAGTGTATCCAGCGGGGGTTACAATGAGCAGTTCTTC. The chain couples TRBV30 to TRBJ2-1, with 8 positions matching TRBD2. The CDR3 contains 15 residues. Unmatched junction bases numbered 5, after V lost 0 bases and J lost 4 bases. Germline CDR1 GTSNPN, CDR2 SVGIG (reference sequence).

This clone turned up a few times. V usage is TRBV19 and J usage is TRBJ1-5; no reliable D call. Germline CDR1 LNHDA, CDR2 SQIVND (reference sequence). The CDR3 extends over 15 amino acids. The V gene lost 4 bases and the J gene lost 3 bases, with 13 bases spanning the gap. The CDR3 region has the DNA TGTGCCAGTAGTACCTCCGGGTCTTTCAATCAGCCCCAGCATTTT. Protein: CASSTSGSFNQPQHF.

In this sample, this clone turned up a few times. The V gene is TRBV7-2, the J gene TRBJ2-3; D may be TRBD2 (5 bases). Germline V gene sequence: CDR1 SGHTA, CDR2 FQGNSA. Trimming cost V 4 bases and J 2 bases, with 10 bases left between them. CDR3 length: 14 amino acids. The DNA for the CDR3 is TGTGCCAGCAGCTCCGGGGTCGTCACAGATACGCAGTATTTT. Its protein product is CASSSGVVTDTQYF.

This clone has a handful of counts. The CDR3 DNA sequence: TGCAGCGTTTTAAGCGGGGGCCGCACCGGGGAGCTGTTTTTT. It codes for CSVLSGGRTGELFF. The chain uses TRBV29-1 and TRBJ2-2, with TRBD2 matching 8 bases. The length of the CDR3 is 14 residues. V gave up 5 bases and J gave up 4 bases; unmatched junction bases: 6. Germline-derived CDR1 and CDR2 are SQVTM and ANQGSEA.

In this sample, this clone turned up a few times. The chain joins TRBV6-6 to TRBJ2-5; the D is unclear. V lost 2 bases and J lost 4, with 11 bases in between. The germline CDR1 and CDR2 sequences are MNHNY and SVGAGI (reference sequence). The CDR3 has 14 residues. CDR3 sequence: CASSYSPPGETQYF. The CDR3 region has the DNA TGTGCCAGCAGTTACAGCCCTCCCGGAGAGACCCAGTACTTC.

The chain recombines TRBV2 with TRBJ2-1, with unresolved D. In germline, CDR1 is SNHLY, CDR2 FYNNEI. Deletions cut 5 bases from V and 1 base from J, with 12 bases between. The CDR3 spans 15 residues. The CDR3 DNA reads TGTGCCAGCAGTCCAGTGGGCAGTTCCTACAATGAGCAGTTCTTC. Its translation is CASSPVGSSYNEQFF.

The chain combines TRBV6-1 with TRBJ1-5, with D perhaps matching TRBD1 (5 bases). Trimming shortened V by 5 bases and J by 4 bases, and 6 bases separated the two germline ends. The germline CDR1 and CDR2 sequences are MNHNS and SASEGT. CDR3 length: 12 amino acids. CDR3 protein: CASSQGNQPQHF. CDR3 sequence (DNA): TGTGCCAGCAGTCAGGGAAATCAGCCCCAGCATTTT.

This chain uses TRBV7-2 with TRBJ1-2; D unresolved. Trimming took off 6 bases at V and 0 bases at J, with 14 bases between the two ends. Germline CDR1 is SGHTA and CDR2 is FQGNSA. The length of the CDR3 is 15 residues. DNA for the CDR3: TGTGCCAGCAGTTCCTCGAGATTAGCTAACTATGGCTACACCTTC. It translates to CASSSSRLANYGYTF.

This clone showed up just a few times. CDR3 in amino acids: CASSSLIGETQYF. CDR3 sequence (DNA): TGTGCCAGCAGCTCCCTGATCGGGGAGACCCAGTACTTC. J is TRBJ2-5 and V is TRBV11-3; D gene unclear. Germline V gives CDR1 SGHNT, CDR2 YENEEA. Trimming removed 4 bases at V and 5 bases at J, with 11 bases between. The length of the CDR3 is 13 residues.

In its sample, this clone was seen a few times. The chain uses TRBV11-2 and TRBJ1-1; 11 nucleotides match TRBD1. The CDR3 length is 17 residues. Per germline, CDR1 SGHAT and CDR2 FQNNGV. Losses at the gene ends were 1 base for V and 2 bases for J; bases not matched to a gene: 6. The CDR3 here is CASSLGTGGITNTEAFF. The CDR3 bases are TGTGCCAGCAGCTTAGGGACAGGGGGCATTACTAACACTGAAGCTTTCTTT.

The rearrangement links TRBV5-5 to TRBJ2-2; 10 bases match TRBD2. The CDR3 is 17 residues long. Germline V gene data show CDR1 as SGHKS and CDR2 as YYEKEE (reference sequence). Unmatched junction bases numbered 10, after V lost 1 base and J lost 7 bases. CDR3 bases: TGTGCCAGCAGCTTGCCCGGCAAGCGGGGGGGTTTCGGGGAGCTGTTTTTT. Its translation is CASSLPGKRGGFGELFF.

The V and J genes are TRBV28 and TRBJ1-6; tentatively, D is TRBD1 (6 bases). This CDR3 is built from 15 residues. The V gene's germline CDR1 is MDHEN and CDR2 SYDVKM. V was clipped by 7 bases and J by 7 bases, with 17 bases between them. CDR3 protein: CASNFGQTTNSPLHF. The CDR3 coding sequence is TGTGCCAGCAATTTTGGACAGACGACGAATTCACCCCTCCACTTT.

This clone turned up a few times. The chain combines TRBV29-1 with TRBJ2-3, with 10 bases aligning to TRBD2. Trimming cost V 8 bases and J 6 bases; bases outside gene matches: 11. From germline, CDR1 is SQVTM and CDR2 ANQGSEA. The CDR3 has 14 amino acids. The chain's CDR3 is CSFLSGGVSDTQYF. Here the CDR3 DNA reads TGCAGCTTTTTGAGCGGGGGGGTTTCCGATACGCAGTATTTT.

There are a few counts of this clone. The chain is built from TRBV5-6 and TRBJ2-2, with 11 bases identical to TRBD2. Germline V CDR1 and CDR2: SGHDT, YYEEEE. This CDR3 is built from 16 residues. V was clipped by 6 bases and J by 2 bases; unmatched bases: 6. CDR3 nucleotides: TGTGCCAGCATCTCGGGACTAGCGGTTAACACCGGGGAGCTGTTTTTT. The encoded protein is CASISGLAVNTGELFF.

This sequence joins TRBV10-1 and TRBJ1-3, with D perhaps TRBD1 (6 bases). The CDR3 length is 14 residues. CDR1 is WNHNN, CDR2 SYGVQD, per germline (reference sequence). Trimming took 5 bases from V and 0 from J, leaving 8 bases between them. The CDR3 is CASSSGDSGNTIYF. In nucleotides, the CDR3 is TGCGCCAGCAGTTCAGGGGACTCTGGAAACACCATATATTTT.

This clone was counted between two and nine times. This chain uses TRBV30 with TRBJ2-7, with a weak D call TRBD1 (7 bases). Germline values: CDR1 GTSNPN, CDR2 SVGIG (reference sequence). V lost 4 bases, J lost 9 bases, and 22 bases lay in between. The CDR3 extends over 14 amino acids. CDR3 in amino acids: CAWKNQGGGAGQYF. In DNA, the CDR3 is TGTGCCTGGAAAAACCAAGGGGGCGGGGCAGGGCAGTACTTC.

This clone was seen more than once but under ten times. Here the CDR3 reads CASSFRGTDTQYF. The CDR3 coding sequence is TGTGCCAGCAGCTTCCGGGGCACAGATACGCAGTATTTT. V gene TRBV7-2 combines with J gene TRBJ2-3, with D hard to call. CDR1 is SGHTA, CDR2 FQGNSA, per germline. CDR3 length: 13 residues. The V end was cut by 3 bases, the J end by 1 base, with 5 bases between.

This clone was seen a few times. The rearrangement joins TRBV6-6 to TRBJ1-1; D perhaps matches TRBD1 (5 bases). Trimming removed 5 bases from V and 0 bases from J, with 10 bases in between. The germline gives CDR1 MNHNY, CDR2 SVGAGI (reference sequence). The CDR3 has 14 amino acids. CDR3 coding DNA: TGTGCCAGCAGTCTCGACAGTTTGAACACTGAAGCTTTCTTT. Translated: CASSLDSLNTEAFF.

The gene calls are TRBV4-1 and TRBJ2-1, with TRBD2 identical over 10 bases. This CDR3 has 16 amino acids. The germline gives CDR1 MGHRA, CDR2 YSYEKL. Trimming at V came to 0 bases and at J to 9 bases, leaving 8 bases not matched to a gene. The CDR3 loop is CASSQDGAGGVPEQFF. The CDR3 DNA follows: TGCGCCAGCAGCCAAGACGGAGCGGGGGGGGTCCCTGAGCAGTTCTTC.

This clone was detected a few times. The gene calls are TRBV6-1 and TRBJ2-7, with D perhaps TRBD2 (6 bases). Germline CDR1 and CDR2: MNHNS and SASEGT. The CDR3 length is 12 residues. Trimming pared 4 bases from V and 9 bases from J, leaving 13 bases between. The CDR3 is CASSGLEGRQYF. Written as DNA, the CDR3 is TGTGCCAGCAGTGGGTTGGAGGGACGGCAGTACTTC.

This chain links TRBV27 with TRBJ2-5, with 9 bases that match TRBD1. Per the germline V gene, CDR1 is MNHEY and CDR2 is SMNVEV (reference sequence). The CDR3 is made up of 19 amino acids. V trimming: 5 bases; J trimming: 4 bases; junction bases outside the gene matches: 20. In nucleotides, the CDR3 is TGTGCCAGCAGTCAAACCGGGACAGGGAATGATCGGGGCACAGAGACCCAGTACTTC. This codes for CASSQTGTGNDRGTETQYF.

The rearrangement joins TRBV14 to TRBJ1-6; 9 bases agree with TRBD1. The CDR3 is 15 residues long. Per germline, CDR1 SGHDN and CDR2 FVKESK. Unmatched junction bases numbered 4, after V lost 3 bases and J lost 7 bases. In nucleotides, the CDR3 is TGTGCCAGCAGCCAGGGACAGGGAGTGAATTCACCCCTCCACTTT. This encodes CASSQGQGVNSPLHF.

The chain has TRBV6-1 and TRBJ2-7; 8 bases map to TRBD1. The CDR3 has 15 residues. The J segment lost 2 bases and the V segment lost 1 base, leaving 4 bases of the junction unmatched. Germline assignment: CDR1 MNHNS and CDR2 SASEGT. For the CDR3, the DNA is TGTGCCAGCAGTGAAGAACAGGGGGTTCCCTACGAGCAGTACGTC. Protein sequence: CASSEEQGVPYEQYV.

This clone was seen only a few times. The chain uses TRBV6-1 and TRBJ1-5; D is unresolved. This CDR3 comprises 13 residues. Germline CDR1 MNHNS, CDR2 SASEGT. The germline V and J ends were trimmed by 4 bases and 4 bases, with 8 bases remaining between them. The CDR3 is CASSVQKNQPQHF. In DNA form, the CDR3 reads TGTGCCAGCAGTGTACAGAAAAATCAGCCCCAGCATTTT.

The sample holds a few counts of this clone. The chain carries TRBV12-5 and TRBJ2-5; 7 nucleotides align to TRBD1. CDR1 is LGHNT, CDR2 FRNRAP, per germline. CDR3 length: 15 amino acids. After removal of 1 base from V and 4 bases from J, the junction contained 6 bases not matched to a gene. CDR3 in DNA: TGTGCTAGTGGTTTGGATACGGACAGGCGAGAGACCCAGTACTTC. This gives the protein CASGLDTDRRETQYF. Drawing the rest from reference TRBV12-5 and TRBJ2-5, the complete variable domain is DARVTQTPRHKVTEMGQEVTMRCQPILGHNTVFWYRQTMMQGLELLAYFRNRAPLDDSGMPKDRFSAEMPDATLATLKIQPSEPRDSAVYFCASGLDTDRRETQYFGPGTRLLVL.

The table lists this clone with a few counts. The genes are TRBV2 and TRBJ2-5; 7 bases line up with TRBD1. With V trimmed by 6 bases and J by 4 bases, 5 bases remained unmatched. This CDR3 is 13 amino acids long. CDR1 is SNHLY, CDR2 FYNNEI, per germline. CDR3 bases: TGTGCCAGCAGGACCACAGGGGTAGAGACCCAGTACTTC. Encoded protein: CASRTTGVETQYF.

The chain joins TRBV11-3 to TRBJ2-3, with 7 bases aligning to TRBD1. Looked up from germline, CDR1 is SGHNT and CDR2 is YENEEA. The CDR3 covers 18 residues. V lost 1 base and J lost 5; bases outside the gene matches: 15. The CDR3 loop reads CASSLGPRRQGDIDTQYF. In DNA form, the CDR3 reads TGTGCCAGCAGCTTAGGCCCAAGGCGGCAGGGGGATATAGATACGCAGTATTTT.

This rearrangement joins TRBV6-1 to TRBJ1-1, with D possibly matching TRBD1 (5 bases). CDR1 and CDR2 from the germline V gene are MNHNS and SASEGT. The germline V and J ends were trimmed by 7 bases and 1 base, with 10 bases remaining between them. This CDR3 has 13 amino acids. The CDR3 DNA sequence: TGTGCCAGCAATGGCAGGGCGAACACTGAAGCTTTCTTT. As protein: CASNGRANTEAFF.

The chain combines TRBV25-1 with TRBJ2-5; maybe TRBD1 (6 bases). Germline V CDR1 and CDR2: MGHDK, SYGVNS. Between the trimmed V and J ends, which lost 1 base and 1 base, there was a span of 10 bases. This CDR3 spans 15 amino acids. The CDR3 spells CASSESTGVQETQYF. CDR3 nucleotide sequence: TGTGCCAGCAGTGAATCGACAGGCGTCCAAGAGACCCAGTACTTC.

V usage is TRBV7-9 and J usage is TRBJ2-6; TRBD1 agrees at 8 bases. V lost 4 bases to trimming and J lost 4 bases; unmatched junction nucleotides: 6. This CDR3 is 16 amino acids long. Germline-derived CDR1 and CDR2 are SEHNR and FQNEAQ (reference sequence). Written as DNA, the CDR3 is TGTGCCAGCAGCTCTCGACAGGGGACAGGGGCCAACGTCCTGACTTTC. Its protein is CASSSRQGTGANVLTF.